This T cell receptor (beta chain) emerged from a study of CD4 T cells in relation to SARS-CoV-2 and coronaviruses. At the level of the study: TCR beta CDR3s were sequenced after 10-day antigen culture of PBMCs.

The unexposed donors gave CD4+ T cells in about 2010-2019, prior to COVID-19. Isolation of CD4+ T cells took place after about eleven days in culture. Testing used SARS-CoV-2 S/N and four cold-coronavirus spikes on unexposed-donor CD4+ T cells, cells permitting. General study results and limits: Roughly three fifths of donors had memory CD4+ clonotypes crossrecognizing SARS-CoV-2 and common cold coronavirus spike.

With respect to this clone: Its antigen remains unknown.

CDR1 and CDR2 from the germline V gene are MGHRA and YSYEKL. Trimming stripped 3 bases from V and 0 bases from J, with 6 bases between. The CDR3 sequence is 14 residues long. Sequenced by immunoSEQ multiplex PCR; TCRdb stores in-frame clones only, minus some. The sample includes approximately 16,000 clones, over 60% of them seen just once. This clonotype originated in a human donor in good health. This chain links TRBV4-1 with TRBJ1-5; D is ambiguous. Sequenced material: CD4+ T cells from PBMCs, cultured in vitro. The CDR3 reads CASSQQNSNQPQHF. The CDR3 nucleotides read TGCGCCAGCAGCCAGCAGAATAGCAATCAGCCCCAGCATTTT.